These 23 T cell receptor beta chains share one sample of origin, sequenced in a study of cytomegalovirus exposure and HLA in healthy donors. 13 Jbeta primers and 60 Vbeta primers were used for the PCR. Sequencing used immunoSEQ multiplex PCR; TCRdb keeps in-frame clones, though not all of them. The table includes 100,000 to 140,000 clones, around 80% detected once. The sample was PBMCs. Every receptor here comes from a man between 25 and 39 years old in good health and CMV-seropositive.

As to this clone: Different DNA sequences within this sample yield the same CDR3. The chain has TRBV2 and TRBJ2-7; 9 bases match TRBD1. CDR3 length: 15 residues. CDR1 SNHLY and CDR2 FYNNEI come from the germline V gene. With V trimmed by 2 bases and J by 3 bases, 5 bases remained unmatched. The CDR3 spells CASSERRDRDYEQYF. Here the CDR3 DNA reads TGTGCCAGCAGTGAAAGAAGGGACAGGGACTACGAGCAGTACTTC.

This clone has more than one count but fewer than ten. CDR3 bases: TGTGCCAGCTCACCACTTAGAACAGATACCTATGGCTACACCTTC. Translation: CASSPLRTDTYGYTF. This rearrangement joins TRBV18 to TRBJ1-2; D gene ambiguous. Trimming shortened V by 1 base and J by 4 bases, and 13 bases separated the two germline ends. Germline V gene sequence: CDR1 KGHSH, CDR2 LQKENI. There are 15 residues in the CDR3.

The chain is built from TRBV7-2 and TRBJ1-4, with D hard to call. Germline CDR1 is SGHTA and CDR2 is FQGNSA. CDR3 length: 14 residues. V lost 4 bases and J lost 0, with 6 bases in between. CDR3 nucleotides: TGTGCCAGCAGCTCCAGTGCAACTAATGAAAAACTGTTTTTT. Encoded protein: CASSSSATNEKLFF.

The V gene is TRBV19, the J gene TRBJ2-7, with D perhaps matching TRBD1 (5 bases). There are 13 residues in the CDR3. V lost 8 bases and J lost 3, with 14 bases in between. Germline V gene data show CDR1 as LNHDA and CDR2 as SQIVND (reference sequence). CDR3: CASSSAGNYEQYF. CDR3 DNA sequence: TGTGCCAGTTCAAGTGCAGGGAACTACGAGCAGTACTTC.

This CDR3 reads CASSYSQRGGADTQYF. CDR3 nucleotides: TGTGCCAGCAGTTACTCCCAGCGGGGGGGTGCAGATACGCAGTATTTT. The V call is TRBV6-5, the J call TRBJ2-3; 10 bases match TRBD2. The CDR3 covers 16 residues. V gave up 0 bases and J gave up 4 bases; unmatched junction bases: 4. Germline CDR1 reads MNHEY; CDR2 reads SVGAGI.

The rearrangement joins TRBV5-1 to TRBJ1-3; D is perhaps TRBD1 (5 bases). Per the germline V gene, CDR1 is SGHRS and CDR2 is YFSETQ. The CDR3 length is 14 residues. Deletions cut 0 bases from V and 3 bases from J, with 7 bases between. The chain's CDR3 is CASSLDGGGNTIYF. The DNA of the CDR3 is TGCGCCAGCAGCTTGGACGGGGGTGGAAACACCATATATTTT.

CDR3 sequence: CASAGTGHETQYF. The CDR3, as DNA: TGTGCCAGCGCCGGGACAGGGCATGAGACCCAGTACTTC. The gene calls are TRBV9 and TRBJ2-5, with 9 nucleotides matching TRBD1. CDR3 length equals 13 residues. Germline CDR1 reads SGDLS; CDR2 reads YYNGEE. V lost 7 bases and J lost 5; bases outside the gene matches: 6.

This chain joins TRBV5-1 and TRBJ1-1, with TRBD1 matching 8 bases. This CDR3 spans 15 amino acids. The germline CDR1 and CDR2 sequences are SGHRS and YFSETQ. J was trimmed by 4 bases and V by 5 bases; bases with no gene match: 10. The CDR3 DNA reads as TGCGCCAGCAGGATCTTTGGACAGGGCGGCACTGAAGCTTTCTTT. Translating it yields CASRIFGQGGTEAFF.

This clone has more than one count but fewer than ten. CDR3 residues: CASSHRGVWDGYTF. In nucleotides, the CDR3 is TGTGCCAGCAGTCACAGGGGGGTATGGGATGGCTACACCTTC. The V call is TRBV6-1, the J call TRBJ1-2; 8 nucleotides agree with TRBD1. This CDR3 has 14 residues. Germline V gene data show CDR1 as MNHNS and CDR2 as SASEGT. V lost 5 bases and J lost 6; bases outside the gene matches: 8.

This clone was seen just once. The chain uses TRBV5-1 and TRBJ1-3, with D perhaps matching TRBD1 (5 bases). CDR1 is SGHRS, CDR2 YFSETQ, per germline. Trimming left V 0 bases short and J 4 bases short, with 11 bases between. The CDR3 covers 15 residues. CDR3 sequence reads: CASSLEAGSGNTIYF. The DNA for the CDR3 is TGCGCCAGCAGCTTGGAGGCAGGGTCGGGAAACACCATATATTTT.

This clone was picked up a small number of times. This sequence joins TRBV6-4 and TRBJ2-3; 13 bases match TRBD2. J gave up 14 bases and V 2 bases, and 10 bases lay outside the gene matches. The CDR3 runs 15 residues. Germline V gives CDR1 MRHNA, CDR2 SNTAGT. The CDR3 sequence is CASSDTTSGGAIRYF. The CDR3 nucleotides are TGTGCCAGCAGTGACACAACTAGCGGGGGGGCCATAAGGTATTTT.

V and J are TRBV27 and TRBJ2-5, with D possibly matching TRBD2 (6 bases). Germline lookup yields CDR1 MNHEY and CDR2 SMNVEV (reference sequence). CDR3 length equals 15 residues. The V gene lost 6 bases and the J gene lost 6 bases, with 20 bases spanning the gap. CDR3: CASSSGTWDRQTQYF. CDR3 coding DNA: TGTGCCAGCAGCTCCGGGACTTGGGATCGCCAGACCCAGTACTTC.

The chain couples TRBV28 to TRBJ2-1; 7 nucleotides agree with TRBD2. This CDR3 contains 15 residues. The V gene end was trimmed by 2 bases and the J gene end by 4 bases; junction bases not matched to a gene: 5. CDR1 is MDHEN and CDR2 is SYDVKM in the germline V gene. The CDR3 sequence is CASSLGGDVYNEQFF. The CDR3 DNA is TGTGCCAGCAGTTTAGGGGGGGACGTATACAATGAGCAGTTCTTC. The full variable domain, its missing parts supplied by reference TRBV28 and TRBJ2-1, is DVKVTQSSRYLVKRTGEKVFLECVQDMDHENMFWYRQDPGLGLRLIYFSYDVKMKEKGDIPEGYSVSREKKERFSLILESASTNQTSMYLCASSLGGDVYNEQFFGPGTRLTVL.

This chain joins TRBV6-1 and TRBJ2-7; D is unresolved. The CDR3 runs 15 residues. Per the germline V gene, CDR1 is MNHNS and CDR2 is SASEGT. Between the trimmed V and J ends, which lost 6 bases and 1 base, there was a span of 16 bases. CDR3 loop: CASRPGSTDSYEQYF. The CDR3 coding sequence is TGTGCCAGCAGACCAGGCTCCACGGATTCCTACGAGCAGTACTTC.

The CDR3 DNA follows: TGTGCCAGCAGCTTAGGACTAGCGGGGGGGACAGATACGCAGTATTTT. Protein product: CASSLGLAGGTDTQYF. The V gene is TRBV7-2, the J gene TRBJ2-3; 14 nucleotides align to TRBD2. Trimming cost V 1 base and J 3 bases; bases outside gene matches: 0. This CDR3 is 16 amino acids long. Per the germline V gene, CDR1 is SGHTA and CDR2 is FQGNSA.

The gene calls are TRBV7-2 and TRBJ2-5; TRBD2 aligns across 11 bases. This CDR3 is 16 amino acids long. Germline V lookup: CDR1 SGHTA, CDR2 FQGNSA. J gave up 1 base and V 8 bases, and 9 bases lay outside the gene matches. The DNA for the CDR3 is TGTGCCAGCTCTTTCGAGCTAGCGGGGGGCCAAGAGACCCAGTACTTC. It specifies CASSFELAGGQETQYF.

This clone has just one count. The CDR3, as DNA: TGCGCCAGCAGCTTGCAAGGCGGGGATACGCAGTATTTT. Amino acid sequence: CASSLQGGDTQYF. V and J are TRBV5-1 and TRBJ2-3; tentative D call: TRBD2 (5 bases). Germline lookup yields CDR1 SGHRS and CDR2 YFSETQ. The CDR3 covers 13 residues. V shed 1 base and J shed 6 bases, with 9 bases lying between them.

The chain carries TRBV5-1 and TRBJ2-7; 7 bases match TRBD2. V lost 6 bases to trimming and J lost 2 bases; unmatched junction nucleotides: 8. Germline CDR1 is SGHRS and CDR2 is YFSETQ. CDR3 length: 14 amino acids. The CDR3 bases are TGCGCCAGCACCTGGGGGGGAAGACCCTACGAGCAGTACTTC. This codes for CASTWGGRPYEQYF.

This clone was counted between two and nine times. This chain links TRBV5-1 with TRBJ1-1; D might be TRBD1 (6 bases). CDR1 and CDR2 from the germline V gene are SGHRS and YFSETQ. The V gene lost 5 bases and the J gene lost 1 base, with 12 bases spanning the gap. The CDR3 is 14 amino acids. The CDR3 sequence is CASSQDRQNTEAFF. Written as DNA, the CDR3 is TGCGCCAGCAGTCAAGACAGGCAGAACACTGAAGCTTTCTTT.

The V call is TRBV7-8, the J call TRBJ1-1, with no clear D. V was trimmed by 1 base and J by 12 bases, leaving 12 bases between them. The CDR3 has 12 residues. Germline CDR1 reads SGHVS; CDR2 reads FQNEAQ. The chain's CDR3 is CASSLGGPGPFF. CDR3 nucleotides: TGTGCCAGCAGCTTAGGAGGGCCCGGCCCTTTCTTT.

This clone was counted between two and nine times. In DNA form, the CDR3 reads TGTGCCAGCAGCTTGGGACAGGGTCTGGGTAACACTGAAGCTTTCTTT. Its translation: CASSLGQGLGNTEAFF. V and J are TRBV5-4 and TRBJ1-1; 7 bases line up with TRBD1. The ends lost 0 bases at V and 2 bases at J; junction bases unmatched: 7. CDR3 length equals 16 residues. CDR1 SGHNT and CDR2 YYREEE come from the germline V gene (reference sequence).

The chain couples TRBV6-1 to TRBJ2-7; perhaps TRBD1 as D (5 bases). This CDR3 region has 13 residues. The germline CDR1 and CDR2 sequences are MNHNS and SASEGT. V was clipped by 3 bases and J by 4 bases, with 10 bases between them. CDR3 DNA: TGTGCCAGCAGTGACTCAGGGCAATACGAGCAGTACTTC. Its translation is CASSDSGQYEQYF.

Comments on this clone: Other DNA sequences in this sample translate to the same CDR3. The V gene is TRBV9, the J gene TRBJ1-1; the D is unclear. This CDR3 comprises 12 residues. Germline V gives CDR1 SGDLS, CDR2 YYNGEE. Trimming stripped 3 bases from V and 2 bases from J, with 5 bases between. The CDR3 DNA reads as TGTGCCAGCAGCGCCGGTAACACTGAAGCTTTCTTT. This translates into CASSAGNTEAFF.